Presented here are 32 T cell receptor beta chains from one specimen sequenced in a study of blood T cell repertoires in COVID-19. Data came from immunoSEQ multiplex PCR; TCRdb stores just in-frame clones and leaves some out. The sample yields tens of thousands of clones, 75% to 85% seen once. Sequencing input: peripheral blood. These TCRs come from a man older than 75 with COVID-19, enrolled during active disease.

The CDR3 DNA is TGTGCCAGCAGCAACTGCTATACCACCTCTCGCACAGATACGCAGTATTTT. This encodes CASSNCYTTSRTDTQYF. V is TRBV21-1 and J is TRBJ2-3; the table's D call of TRBD2 was not tested on the DNA. TRBV21-1 is a documented pseudogene. This CDR3 comprises 17 residues.

The V gene is TRBV30, the J gene TRBJ1-2, with 8 positions matching TRBD1. The germline gives CDR1 GTSNPN, CDR2 SVGIG (reference sequence). CDR3 length equals 13 residues. After removal of 4 bases from V and 8 bases from J, the junction contained 9 bases not matched to a gene. CDR3 amino acids: CAWKDRGWGGYTF. The CDR3 nucleotides are TGTGCCTGGAAAGACAGGGGTTGGGGAGGCTACACCTTC.

The chain is built from TRBV2 and TRBJ1-2, with 9 bases fitting TRBD1. Trimming cost V 0 bases and J 8 bases; bases outside gene matches: 7. The germline CDR1 and CDR2 sequences are SNHLY and FYNNEI. The CDR3 covers 15 residues. The CDR3 DNA reads as TGTGCCAGCAGTGAAGCGCTTCCGGACAGGGGAGGCTACACCTTC. Its protein is CASSEALPDRGGYTF. Drawing the rest from reference TRBV2 and TRBJ1-2, the complete variable domain is EPEVTQTPSHQVTQMGQEVILRCVPISNHLYFYWYRQILGQKVEFLVSFYNNEISEKSEIFDDQFSVERPDGSNFTLKIRSTKLEDSAMYFCASSEALPDRGGYTFGSGTRLTVV.

The chain has TRBV5-1 and TRBJ2-7; TRBD2 might be the D (5 bases). The CDR3 is made up of 15 amino acids. Germline-derived CDR1 and CDR2 are SGHRS and YFSETQ. V was shortened by 4 bases and J by 2 bases, with 16 bases between the two germline ends. DNA of the CDR3: TGCGCCAGCAGCCTGATACCGGGGTCAGCCTACGAGCAGTACTTC. Its translation is CASSLIPGSAYEQYF.

The V and J genes are TRBV5-1 and TRBJ1-6; tentative D call: TRBD1 (5 bases). The germline V and J ends were trimmed by 1 base and 3 bases, with 8 bases remaining between them. Looked up from germline, CDR1 is SGHRS and CDR2 is YFSETQ. The CDR3 contains 15 residues. CDR3 protein: CASSLNRNYNSPLHF. In nucleotides, the CDR3 is TGCGCCAGCAGCTTGAACAGGAACTATAATTCACCCCTCCACTTT.

The V call is TRBV7-2, the J call TRBJ2-7; D is perhaps TRBD1 (7 bases). V was pared by 5 bases and J by 3 bases, with 14 bases between. CDR3 length equals 14 residues. CDR1 is SGHTA, CDR2 FQGNSA, per germline. The DNA for the CDR3 is TGTGCCAGCAGCCCTCAGGGGGGCAACTACGAGCAGTACTTC. Its protein is CASSPQGGNYEQYF.

This sequence joins TRBV7-9 and TRBJ2-7; no clear D gene. The CDR3 is made up of 14 amino acids. CDR1 is SEHNR and CDR2 is FQNEAQ in the germline V gene (reference sequence). V lost 1 base and J lost 2, with 9 bases in between. CDR3: CASSLGFKTYEQYF. The CDR3 nucleotides are TGTGCCAGCAGCTTAGGTTTTAAAACCTACGAGCAGTACTTC.

A note on this clone: This specimen includes other DNA sequences encoding the same CDR3. The chain recombines TRBV5-4 with TRBJ2-2, with D perhaps matching TRBD1 (6 bases). Germline V gives CDR1 SGHNT, CDR2 YYREEE (reference sequence). The CDR3 length is 14 residues. V shed 3 bases and J shed 3 bases, with 9 bases lying between them. This CDR3 reads CASSSRGYTGELFF. In DNA, the CDR3 is TGTGCCAGCAGCTCGAGGGGGTACACCGGGGAGCTGTTTTTT.

The chain is built from TRBV28 and TRBJ1-6, with unresolved D. CDR1 and CDR2 (germline): MDHEN, SYDVKM. The ends were cut back, 5 bases at V and 7 bases at J, with 3 bases in the middle. This CDR3 has 11 residues. The CDR3 loop reads CASSLNSPLHF. The DNA of the CDR3 is TGTGCCAGCAGTCTGAATTCACCCCTCCACTTT.

This chain connects TRBV19 to TRBJ2-3, with D possibly matching TRBD2 (6 bases). CDR3 length: 15 residues. Deletions cut 3 bases from V and 3 bases from J, with 13 bases between. From germline, CDR1 is LNHDA and CDR2 SQIVND (reference sequence). The CDR3 coding sequence is TGTGCCAGTAGTATTCTGGGGGGATGGACAGATACGCAGTATTTT. This gives the protein CASSILGGWTDTQYF.

The CDR3 DNA follows: TGTGCCAGCAGTGCGGTGAACACTGAAGCTTTCTTT. It encodes CASSAVNTEAFF. The chain combines TRBV25-1 with TRBJ1-1, with no clear D. Germline V gene lookup returns CDR1 MGHDK and CDR2 SYGVNS. This CDR3 is built from 12 residues. V lost 4 bases to trimming and J lost 0 bases, with 3 bases between them. The entire variable domain, with the rest obtained from reference TRBV25-1 and TRBJ1-1, is as follows: EADIYQTPRYLVIGTGKKITLECSQTMGHDKMYWYQQDPGMELHLIHYSYGVNSTEKGDLSSESTVSRIRTEHFPLTLESARPSHTSQYLCASSAVNTEAFFGQGTRLTVV.

The genes are TRBV7-2 and TRBJ1-2; perhaps TRBD1 as D (6 bases). The V gene lost 1 base and the J gene lost 8 bases, with 14 bases spanning the gap. CDR3 length: 14 residues. The germline V gene encodes CDR1 SGHTA and CDR2 FQGNSA. The chain's CDR3 is CASSLESGERGYTF. The CDR3 DNA reads TGTGCCAGCAGCTTAGAATCAGGGGAGAGGGGCTACACCTTC.

The chain joins TRBV5-1 to TRBJ2-3, with 10 bases identical to TRBD1. The junction had 3 bases not matched to a gene; V was cut back by 0 bases and J by 5 bases. This CDR3 region has 15 residues. The V gene's germline CDR1 is SGHRS and CDR2 YFSETQ. The CDR3 reads CASSLEGQGIDTQYF. For the CDR3, the DNA is TGCGCCAGCAGCTTGGAGGGACAGGGGATAGATACGCAGTATTTT. The whole variable domain, filled in from reference TRBV5-1 and TRBJ2-3, reads KAGVTQTPRYLIKTRGQQVTLSCSPISGHRSVSWYQQTPGQGLQFLFEYFSETQRNKGNFPGRFSGRQFSNSRSEMNVSTLELGDSALYLCASSLEGQGIDTQYFGPGTRLTVL.

The chain employs TRBV27 and TRBJ2-1, with 7 bases matching TRBD1. Trimming removed 3 bases from V and 1 base from J; junction bases left unmatched: 3. This CDR3 has 15 residues. Germline values: CDR1 MNHEY, CDR2 SMNVEV (reference sequence). CDR3 sequence: CASSFGRGSYNEQFF. Here the CDR3 DNA reads TGTGCCAGCAGTTTCGGCAGGGGGTCCTACAATGAGCAGTTCTTC.

J is TRBJ2-5 and V is TRBV6-5; D may be TRBD1 (5 bases). This CDR3 has 14 amino acids. V dropped 3 bases and J dropped 4 bases, with 12 bases sitting between them. Germline V gene sequence: CDR1 MNHEY, CDR2 SVGAGI. CDR3: CASSYSRVGETQYF. CDR3 bases: TGTGCCAGCAGTTATAGCAGGGTGGGAGAGACCCAGTACTTC.

The chain uses TRBV27 and TRBJ2-7; maybe TRBD1 (5 bases). The length of the CDR3 is 14 residues. Per the germline V gene, CDR1 is MNHEY and CDR2 is SMNVEV (reference sequence). Trimming removed 4 bases at V and 0 bases at J, with 10 bases between. The CDR3 DNA is TGTGCCAGCAGTTGGCAGGGTGACTCCTACGAGCAGTACTTC. Amino acids: CASSWQGDSYEQYF.

CDR3 nucleotide sequence: TGTGCCAGCAGCGGGACTCGCACCGGGGAGCTGTTTTTT. It specifies CASSGTRTGELFF. The V call is TRBV2, the J call TRBJ2-2; perhaps TRBD2 as D (6 bases). V dropped 6 bases and J dropped 4 bases, with 9 bases sitting between them. Germline V lookup: CDR1 SNHLY, CDR2 FYNNEI. The CDR3 length is 13 residues.

This clone was counted a single time. V is TRBV6-2 or TRBV6-3 and J is TRBJ1-5, with TRBD1 as a possible D gene (5 bases). The CDR3 length is 11 residues. Germline V gene data show CDR1 as MNHEY and CDR2 as SVGEGT. V was trimmed by 2 bases and J by 11 bases, leaving 7 bases between them. The CDR3 DNA sequence: TGTGCCAGCAGTTACCAGGGCTCCCAGCATTTT. Its translation is CASSYQGSQHF.

This clone was counted a few times. The genes are TRBV28 and TRBJ1-2, with 7 bases lining up with TRBD1. V shed 3 bases, J shed 0 bases, and the junction held 19 bases outside the gene matches. The CDR3 has 20 residues. Germline CDR1 is MDHEN and CDR2 is SYDVKM. The CDR3 spells CASSFQGFQGDSETNYGYTF. CDR3 sequence (DNA): TGTGCCAGCAGTTTTCAGGGGTTCCAGGGGGACAGCGAGACTAACTATGGCTACACCTTC.

This chain joins TRBV30 and TRBJ2-7, with 12 bases matching TRBD1. This CDR3 has 18 amino acids. The V and J ends lost 2 bases and 6 bases, in that order; junction bases with no gene match: 17. In germline, CDR1 is GTSNPN, CDR2 SVGIG (reference sequence). CDR3 loop: CAWSPPGQGALFFREQYF. The CDR3 DNA reads TGTGCCTGGAGTCCCCCGGGACAGGGGGCCCTTTTTTTCCGCGAGCAGTACTTC. Full variable domain (rest looked up from reference TRBV30 and TRBJ2-7): SQTIHQWPATLVQPVGSPLSLECTVEGTSNPNLYWYRQAAGRGLQLLFYSVGIGQISSEVPQNLSASRPQDRQFILSSKKLLLSDSGFYLCAWSPPGQGALFFREQYFGPGTRLTVT.

The V and J genes are TRBV3-1 (or the pseudogene TRBV3-2) and TRBJ2-2; TRBD2 aligns across 9 bases. Germline V gives CDR1 LGHDT, CDR2 YNNKEL (reference sequence). With V trimmed by 2 bases and J by 0 bases, 4 bases remained unmatched. This CDR3 region has 17 residues. As DNA, the CDR3 is TGTGCCAGCAGCCAACCGCTAGCGGGGTCGAACACCGGGGAGCTGTTTTTT. As protein: CASSQPLAGSNTGELFF.

The CDR3 is CASSPPGVVFYEQYF. The DNA of the CDR3 is TGTGCCAGCTCCCCCCCGGGAGTTGTATTCTACGAGCAGTACTTC. This chain joins TRBV19 and TRBJ2-7; D is possibly TRBD2 (6 bases). The germline V and J ends were trimmed by 9 bases and 3 bases, with 21 bases remaining between them. The CDR3 totals 15 residues. Germline CDR1 LNHDA, CDR2 SQIVND (reference sequence).

The chain has TRBV6-5 and TRBJ2-2, with 8 bases fitting TRBD2. The ends lost 2 bases at V and 4 bases at J; junction bases unmatched: 6. Germline V CDR1 and CDR2: MNHEY, SVGAGI. The CDR3 contains 16 residues. Here the CDR3 DNA reads TGTGCCAGCAGTTACGACGGGGGGGACCCCACCGGGGAGCTGTTTTTT. Its protein product is CASSYDGGDPTGELFF.

This clone appeared a single time. The rearrangement joins TRBV25-1 to TRBJ2-1; tentatively, D is TRBD2 (6 bases). Per the germline V gene, CDR1 is MGHDK and CDR2 is SYGVNS. Trimming removed 3 bases from V and 14 bases from J, with 11 bases in between. This CDR3 comprises 11 residues. Here the CDR3 DNA reads TGTGCCAGCAGTGAGCTAAGGAGGGAGTTCTTC. Amino acid sequence: CASSELRREFF.

As to this clone: This sample includes further DNA sequences coding for the same CDR3. The chain's CDR3 is CASSERTGDYGYTF. In nucleotides, the CDR3 is TGTGCCAGCAGTGAACGGACAGGGGATTATGGCTACACCTTC. This sequence joins TRBV6-1 and TRBJ1-2, with TRBD1 identical over 9 bases. The germline V gene has CDR1 MNHNS and CDR2 SASEGT. CDR3 length: 14 amino acids. After removal of 2 bases from V and 5 bases from J, the junction contained 3 bases not matched to a gene.

The genes are TRBV28 and TRBJ2-7; D may be TRBD1 (6 bases). The V end lost 5 bases, the J end lost 3 bases, and 14 bases lay between the germline ends. Looked up from germline, CDR1 is MDHEN and CDR2 is SYDVKM. This CDR3 is built from 14 residues. The CDR3 here is CASSPSGHNYEQYF. The CDR3 DNA sequence: TGTGCCAGCAGTCCATCGGGACATAACTACGAGCAGTACTTC. The variable domain in full, completed from reference TRBV28 and TRBJ2-7, reads DVKVTQSSRYLVKRTGEKVFLECVQDMDHENMFWYRQDPGLGLRLIYFSYDVKMKEKGDIPEGYSVSREKKERFSLILESASTNQTSMYLCASSPSGHNYEQYFGPGTRLTVT.

CDR3 in amino acids: CASTPGTSGSTQYF. Written as DNA, the CDR3 is TGTGCCTCGACCCCCGGGACTAGCGGAAGTACGCAGTATTTT. The J gene is TRBJ2-3, the V gene TRBV10-3; 11 nucleotides align to TRBD2. V lost 11 bases to trimming and J lost 8 bases; unmatched junction nucleotides: 12. Germline V gives CDR1 ENHRY, CDR2 SYGVKD. This CDR3 has 14 residues.

The chain joins TRBV2 to TRBJ2-2; 7 bases fit TRBD1. Germline lookup yields CDR1 SNHLY and CDR2 FYNNEI. Unmatched junction bases numbered 4, after V lost 3 bases and J lost 6 bases. The CDR3 runs to 14 residues. The CDR3 nucleotides are TGTGCCAGCAGTGAGAGGGGGCGCGCCGGGGAGCTGTTTTTT. It specifies CASSERGRAGELFF.

This rearrangement joins TRBV28 to TRBJ1-2; no clear D gene. The CDR3 is 13 amino acids. V was clipped by 2 bases and J by 4 bases, with 8 bases between them. Per germline, CDR1 MDHEN and CDR2 SYDVKM. The DNA for the CDR3 is TGTGCCAGCAGTTTAGGCCAACCCTATGGCTACACCTTC. It specifies CASSLGQPYGYTF.

The gene calls are TRBV18 and TRBJ2-1; 7 bases match TRBD1. V gave up 7 bases and J gave up 8 bases; unmatched junction bases: 11. Germline assignment: CDR1 KGHSH and CDR2 LQKENI. The length of the CDR3 is 14 residues. The chain's CDR3 is CASFETGNGDEQFF. CDR3 DNA sequence: TGTGCCAGCTTCGAGACAGGGAATGGGGATGAGCAGTTCTTC. The variable domain in full, completed from reference TRBV18 and TRBJ2-1, reads NAGVMQNPRHLVRRRGQEARLRCSPMKGHSHVYWYRQLPEEGLKFMVYLQKENIIDESGMPKERFSAEFPKEGPSILRIQQVVRGDSAAYFCASFETGNGDEQFFGPGTRLTVL.

The chain carries TRBV7-3 and TRBJ2-2, with D unclear. Germline CDR1 reads SGHTA; CDR2 reads FQGTGA. V was pared by 0 bases and J by 8 bases, with 10 bases between. The CDR3 is made up of 14 amino acids. Written as DNA, the CDR3 is TGTGCCAGCAGCTTAACGTACGGCAGGGGGGAGCTGTTTTTT. This codes for CASSLTYGRGELFF.

This chain links TRBV7-9 with TRBJ1-2, with unresolved D. The V and J ends lost 4 bases and 4 bases respectively, with 16 bases between them. Germline CDR1 SEHNR, CDR2 FQNEAQ (reference sequence). The CDR3 is 15 residues long. The CDR3 loop reads CASSSTPPEFYGYTF. The CDR3 nucleotides are TGTGCCAGCAGCTCTACCCCCCCCGAGTTCTATGGCTACACCTTC.